This T cell receptor (beta chain) is from a study of T cell responses to AZD1222 COVID-19 vaccine. The wider study: Investigators merged groups given second doses at roughly 4 or roughly 12 weeks. Study-wide points: Once two AZD1222 doses were given, Spike-specific TCR breadth and depth went up.

CDR3 length equals 14 residues. Germline CDR1 is MNHEY and CDR2 is SMNVEV (reference sequence). Trimming removed 2 bases from V and 7 bases from J, with 12 bases in between. TCRdb keeps only in-frame clones here, not all; method: immunoSEQ multiplex PCR. The sample lists about 100,000 clones, approximately 92% seen once, with approximately 1.3% in the top ten. Worth noting for this clone: The target antigen is unknown.

The chain recombines TRBV27 with TRBJ1-5, with D unresolved. The TCR originated in an adult in good health. Sequenced material: peripheral blood, taken on day 0 of AZD1222 vaccination. The CDR3 spells CASSLGLGRQPQHF. The CDR3 nucleotides read TGTGCCAGCAGTTTAGGTTTAGGGAGGCAGCCCCAGCATTTT.